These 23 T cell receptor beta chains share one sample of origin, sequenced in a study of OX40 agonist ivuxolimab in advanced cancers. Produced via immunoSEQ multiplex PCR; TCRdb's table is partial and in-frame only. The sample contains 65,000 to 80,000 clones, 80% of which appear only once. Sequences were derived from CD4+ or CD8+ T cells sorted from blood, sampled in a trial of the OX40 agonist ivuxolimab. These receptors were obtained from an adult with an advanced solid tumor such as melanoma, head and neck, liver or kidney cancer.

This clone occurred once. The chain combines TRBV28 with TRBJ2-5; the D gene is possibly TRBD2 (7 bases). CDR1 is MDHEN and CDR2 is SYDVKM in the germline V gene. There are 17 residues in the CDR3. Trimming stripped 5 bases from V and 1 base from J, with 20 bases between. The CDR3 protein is CASSPTLGAGAQETQYF. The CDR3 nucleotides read TGTGCCAGCAGTCCCACCCTAGGGGCGGGGGCCCAAGAGACCCAGTACTTC. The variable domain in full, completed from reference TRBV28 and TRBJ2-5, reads DVKVTQSSRYLVKRTGEKVFLECVQDMDHENMFWYRQDPGLGLRLIYFSYDVKMKEKGDIPEGYSVSREKKERFSLILESASTNQTSMYLCASSPTLGAGAQETQYFGPGTRLLVL.

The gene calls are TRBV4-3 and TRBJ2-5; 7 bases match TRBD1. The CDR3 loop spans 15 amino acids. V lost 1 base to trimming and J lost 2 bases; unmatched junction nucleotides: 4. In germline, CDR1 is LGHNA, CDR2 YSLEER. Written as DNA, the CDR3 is TGCGCCAGCAGCCAAGCTTCGACAGGGCAAGAGACCCAGTACTTC. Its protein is CASSQASTGQETQYF.

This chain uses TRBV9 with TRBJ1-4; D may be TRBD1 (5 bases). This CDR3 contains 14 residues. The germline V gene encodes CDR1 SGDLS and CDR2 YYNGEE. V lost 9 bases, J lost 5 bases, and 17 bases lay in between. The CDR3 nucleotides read TGTGCCACCATCCAGGCGGGGGGGAATGAAAAACTGTTTTTT. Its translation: CATIQAGGNEKLFF. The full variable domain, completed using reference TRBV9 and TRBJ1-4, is DSGVTQTPKHLITATGQRVTLRCSPRSGDLSVYWYQQSLDQGLQFLIQYYNGEERAKGNILERFSAQQFPDLHSELNLSSLELGDSALYFCATIQAGGNEKLFFGSGTQLSVL.

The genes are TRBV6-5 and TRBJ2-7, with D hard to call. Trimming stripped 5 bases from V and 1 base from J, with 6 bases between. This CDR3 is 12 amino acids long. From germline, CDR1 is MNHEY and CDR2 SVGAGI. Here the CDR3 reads CASSANSYEQYF. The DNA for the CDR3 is TGTGCCAGCAGTGCGAATTCCTACGAGCAGTACTTC.

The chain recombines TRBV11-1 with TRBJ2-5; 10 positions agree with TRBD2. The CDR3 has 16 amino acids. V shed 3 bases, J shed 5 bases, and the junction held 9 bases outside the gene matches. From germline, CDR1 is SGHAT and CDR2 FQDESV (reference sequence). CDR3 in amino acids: CASSLLAGAGGETQYF. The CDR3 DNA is TGTGCCAGCAGCTTGCTAGCGGGAGCGGGTGGGGAGACCCAGTACTTC.

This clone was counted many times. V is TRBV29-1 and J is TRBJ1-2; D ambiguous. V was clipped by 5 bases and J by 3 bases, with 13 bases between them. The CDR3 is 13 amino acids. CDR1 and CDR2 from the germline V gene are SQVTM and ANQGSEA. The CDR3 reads CSVPRAGDYGYTF. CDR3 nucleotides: TGCAGCGTTCCCCGTGCAGGCGACTATGGCTACACCTTC.

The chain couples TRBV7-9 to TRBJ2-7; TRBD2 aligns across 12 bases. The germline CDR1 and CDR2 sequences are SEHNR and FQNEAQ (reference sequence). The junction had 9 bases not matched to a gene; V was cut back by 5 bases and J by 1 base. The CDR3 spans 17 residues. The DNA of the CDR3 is TGTGCCAGCAGCCCGAGGCTCCTAGCGGGAGGGTCCTACGAGCAGTACTTC. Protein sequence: CASSPRLLAGGSYEQYF.

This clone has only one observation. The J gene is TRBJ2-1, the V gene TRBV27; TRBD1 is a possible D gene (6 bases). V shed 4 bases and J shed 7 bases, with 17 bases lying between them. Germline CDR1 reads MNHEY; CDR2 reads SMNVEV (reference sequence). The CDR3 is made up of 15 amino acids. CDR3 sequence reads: CASSSSNRAWNEQFF. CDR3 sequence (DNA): TGTGCCAGCAGTTCTTCTAACAGGGCTTGGAATGAGCAGTTCTTC.

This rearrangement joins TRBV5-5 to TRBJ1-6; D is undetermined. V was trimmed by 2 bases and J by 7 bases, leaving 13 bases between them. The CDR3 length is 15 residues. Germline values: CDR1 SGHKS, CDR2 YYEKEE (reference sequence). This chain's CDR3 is CASSFSSGSNSPLHF. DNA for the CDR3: TGTGCCAGCAGCTTCTCCAGCGGGTCAAATTCACCCCTCCACTTT.

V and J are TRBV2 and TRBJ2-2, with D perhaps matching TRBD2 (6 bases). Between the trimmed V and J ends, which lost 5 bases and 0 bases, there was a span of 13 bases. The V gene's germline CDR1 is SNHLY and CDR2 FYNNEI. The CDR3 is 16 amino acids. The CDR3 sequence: CASSKTGTSNTGELFF. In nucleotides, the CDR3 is TGTGCCAGCAGTAAAACCGGGACTTCGAACACCGGGGAGCTGTTTTTT.

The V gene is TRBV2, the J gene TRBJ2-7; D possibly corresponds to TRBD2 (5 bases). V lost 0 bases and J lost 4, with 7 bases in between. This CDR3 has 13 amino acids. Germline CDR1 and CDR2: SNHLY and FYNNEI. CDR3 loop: CASSEASGYEQYV. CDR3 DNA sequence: TGTGCCAGCAGTGAAGCGTCGGGGTACGAGCAGTACGTC.

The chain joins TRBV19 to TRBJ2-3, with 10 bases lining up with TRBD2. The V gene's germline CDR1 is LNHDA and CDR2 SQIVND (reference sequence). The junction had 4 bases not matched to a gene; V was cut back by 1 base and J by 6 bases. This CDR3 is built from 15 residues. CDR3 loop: CASSIGETSGDTQYF. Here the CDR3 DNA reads TGTGCCAGTAGTATAGGGGAGACTAGCGGGGATACGCAGTATTTT.

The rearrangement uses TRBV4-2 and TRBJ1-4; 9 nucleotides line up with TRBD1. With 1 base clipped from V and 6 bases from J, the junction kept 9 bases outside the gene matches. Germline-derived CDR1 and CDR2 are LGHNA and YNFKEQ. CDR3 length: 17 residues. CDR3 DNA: TGTGCCAGCAGCCAAGGGGGGGTACAGGGGGCCTATGAAAAACTGTTTTTT. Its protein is CASSQGGVQGAYEKLFF.

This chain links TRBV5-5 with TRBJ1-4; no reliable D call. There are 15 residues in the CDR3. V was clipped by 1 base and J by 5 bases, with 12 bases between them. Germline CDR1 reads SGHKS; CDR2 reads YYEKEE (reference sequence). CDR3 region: CASSLYGEPNEKLFF. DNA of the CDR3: TGTGCCAGCAGCTTGTATGGGGAGCCAAATGAAAAACTGTTTTTT.

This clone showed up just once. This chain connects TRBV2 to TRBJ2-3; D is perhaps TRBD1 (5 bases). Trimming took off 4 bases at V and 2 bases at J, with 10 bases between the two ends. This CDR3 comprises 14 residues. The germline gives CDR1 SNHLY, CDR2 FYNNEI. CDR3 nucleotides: TGTGCCAGCAGTGCGGACACTATCACAGATACGCAGTATTTT. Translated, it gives CASSADTITDTQYF.

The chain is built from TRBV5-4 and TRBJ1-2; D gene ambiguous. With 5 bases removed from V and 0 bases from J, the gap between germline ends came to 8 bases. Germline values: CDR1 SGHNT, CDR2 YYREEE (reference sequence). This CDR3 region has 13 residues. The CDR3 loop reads CASRPQANYGYTF. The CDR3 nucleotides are TGTGCCAGCAGACCCCAGGCTAACTATGGCTACACCTTC. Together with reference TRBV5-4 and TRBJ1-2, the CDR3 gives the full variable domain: ETGVTQSPTHLIKTRGQQVTLRCSSQSGHNTVSWYQQALGQGPQFIFQYYREEENGRGNFPPRFSGLQFPNYSSELNVNALELDDSALYLCASRPQANYGYTFGSGTRLTVV.

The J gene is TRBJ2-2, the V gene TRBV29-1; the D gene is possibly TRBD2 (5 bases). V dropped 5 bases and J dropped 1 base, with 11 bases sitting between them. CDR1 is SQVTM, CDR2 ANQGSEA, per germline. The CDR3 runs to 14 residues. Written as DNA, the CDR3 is TGCAGCGTTCAATACGGGGTGAACACCGGGGAGCTGTTTTTT. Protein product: CSVQYGVNTGELFF.

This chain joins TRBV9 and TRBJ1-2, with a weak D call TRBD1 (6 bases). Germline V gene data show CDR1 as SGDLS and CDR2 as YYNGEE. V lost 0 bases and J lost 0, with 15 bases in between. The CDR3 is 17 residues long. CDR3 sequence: CASSVVQGREANYGYTF. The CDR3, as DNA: TGTGCCAGCAGCGTAGTACAGGGCCGGGAAGCTAACTATGGCTACACCTTC.

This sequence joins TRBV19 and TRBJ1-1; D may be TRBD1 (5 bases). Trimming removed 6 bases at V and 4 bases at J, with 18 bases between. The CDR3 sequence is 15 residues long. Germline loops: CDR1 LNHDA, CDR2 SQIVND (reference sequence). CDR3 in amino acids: CASRQSRGSSTEAFF. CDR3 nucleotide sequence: TGTGCCAGTAGGCAGAGCCGGGGCTCGAGCACTGAAGCTTTCTTT.

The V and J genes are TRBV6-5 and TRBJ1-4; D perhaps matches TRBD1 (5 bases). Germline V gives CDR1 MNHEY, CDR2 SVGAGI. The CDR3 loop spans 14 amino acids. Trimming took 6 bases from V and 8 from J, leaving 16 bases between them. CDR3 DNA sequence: TGTGCCAGCAGCTCGGACCCCCAGGGCGAAAAACTGTTTTTT. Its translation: CASSSDPQGEKLFF.

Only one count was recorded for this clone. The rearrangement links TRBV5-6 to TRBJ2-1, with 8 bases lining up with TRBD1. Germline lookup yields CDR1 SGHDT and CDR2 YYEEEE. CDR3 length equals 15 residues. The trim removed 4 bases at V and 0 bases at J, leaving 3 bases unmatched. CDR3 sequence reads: CASSHDRGSYNEQFF. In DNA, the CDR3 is TGTGCCAGCAGCCACGACAGGGGCTCCTACAATGAGCAGTTCTTC.

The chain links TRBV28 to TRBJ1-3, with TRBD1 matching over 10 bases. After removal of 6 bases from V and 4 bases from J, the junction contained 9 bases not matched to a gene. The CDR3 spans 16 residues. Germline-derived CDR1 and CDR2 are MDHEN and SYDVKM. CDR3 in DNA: TGTGCCAGCAGACCCGGGACAGGGGAAGGCGGAAACACCATATATTTT. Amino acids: CASRPGTGEGGNTIYF.

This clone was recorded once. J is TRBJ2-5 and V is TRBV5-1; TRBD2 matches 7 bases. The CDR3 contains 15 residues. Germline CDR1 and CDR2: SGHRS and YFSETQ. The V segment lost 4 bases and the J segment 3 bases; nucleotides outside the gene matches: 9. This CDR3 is CASSLPSGAEETQYF. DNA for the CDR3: TGCGCCAGCAGCCTTCCCAGCGGGGCTGAAGAGACCCAGTACTTC. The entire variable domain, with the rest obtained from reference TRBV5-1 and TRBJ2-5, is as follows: KAGVTQTPRYLIKTRGQQVTLSCSPISGHRSVSWYQQTPGQGLQFLFEYFSETQRNKGNFPGRFSGRQFSNSRSEMNVSTLELGDSALYLCASSLPSGAEETQYFGPGTRLLVL.